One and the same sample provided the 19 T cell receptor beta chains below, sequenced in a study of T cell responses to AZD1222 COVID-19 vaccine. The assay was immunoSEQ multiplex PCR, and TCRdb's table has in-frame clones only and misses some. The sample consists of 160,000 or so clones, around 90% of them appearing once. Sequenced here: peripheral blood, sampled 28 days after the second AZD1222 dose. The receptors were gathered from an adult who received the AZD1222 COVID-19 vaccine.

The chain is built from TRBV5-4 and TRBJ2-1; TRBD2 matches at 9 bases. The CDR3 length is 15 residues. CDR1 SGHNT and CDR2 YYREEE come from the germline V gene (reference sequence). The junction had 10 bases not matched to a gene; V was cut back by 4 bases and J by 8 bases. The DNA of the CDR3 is TGTGCCAGCAGCGGACGCGGCGGGGGGGCAGATGAGCAGTTCTTC. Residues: CASSGRGGGADEQFF.

CDR3 DNA sequence: TGTGCCAGTAGTGATGCCAATCAGCCCCAGCATTTT. It translates to CASSDANQPQHF. The V gene is TRBV19, the J gene TRBJ1-5; D is undetermined. The CDR3 has 12 residues. V lost 5 bases and J 3 bases, leaving 5 bases between the germline ends. CDR1 is LNHDA, CDR2 SQIVND, per germline (reference sequence).

Here the CDR3 DNA reads TGTGCCAGCAGTACCCGGGGGGGAGACAATGAGCAGTTCTTC. This encodes CASSTRGGDNEQFF. The chain recombines TRBV11-2 with TRBJ2-1, with 8 nucleotides matching TRBD2. Germline V gene lookup returns CDR1 SGHAT and CDR2 FQNNGV. The CDR3 runs to 14 residues. V was pared by 6 bases and J by 5 bases, with 6 bases of the junction left unmatched. The full variable domain, rest sourced from reference TRBV11-2 and TRBJ2-1, is EAGVAQSPRYKIIEKRQSVAFWCNPISGHATLYWYQQILGQGPKLLIQFQNNGVVDDSQLPKDRFSAERLKGVDSTLKIQPAKLEDSAVYLCASSTRGGDNEQFFGPGTRLTVL.

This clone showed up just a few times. As DNA, the CDR3 is TGTGCCAGCACCACGTCCTGGGGCGCGGGCACAGATACGCAGTATTTT. It codes for CASTTSWGAGTDTQYF. This chain joins TRBV9 and TRBJ2-3, with a tentative D call TRBD1 (5 bases). Germline V gene lookup returns CDR1 SGDLS and CDR2 YYNGEE. This CDR3 is built from 16 residues. V lost 6 bases and J lost 1, with 18 bases in between. The whole variable domain, filled in from reference TRBV9 and TRBJ2-3, reads DSGVTQTPKHLITATGQRVTLRCSPRSGDLSVYWYQQSLDQGLQFLIQYYNGEERAKGNILERFSAQQFPDLHSELNLSSLELGDSALYFCASTTSWGAGTDTQYFGPGTRLTVL.

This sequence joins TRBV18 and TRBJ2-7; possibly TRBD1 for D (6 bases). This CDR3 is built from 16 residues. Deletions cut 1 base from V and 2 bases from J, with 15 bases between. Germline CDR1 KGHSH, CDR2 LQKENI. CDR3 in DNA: TGTGCCAGCTCACCACTCGACAGGCCGAGGGCCTACGAGCAGTACTTC. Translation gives CASSPLDRPRAYEQYF.

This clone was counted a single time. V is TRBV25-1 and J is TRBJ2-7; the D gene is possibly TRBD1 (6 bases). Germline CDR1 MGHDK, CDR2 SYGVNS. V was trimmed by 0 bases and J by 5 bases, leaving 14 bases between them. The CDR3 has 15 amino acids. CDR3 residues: CASSEYKQGVDEQYF. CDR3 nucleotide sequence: TGTGCCAGCAGTGAATATAAACAGGGAGTGGACGAGCAGTACTTC.

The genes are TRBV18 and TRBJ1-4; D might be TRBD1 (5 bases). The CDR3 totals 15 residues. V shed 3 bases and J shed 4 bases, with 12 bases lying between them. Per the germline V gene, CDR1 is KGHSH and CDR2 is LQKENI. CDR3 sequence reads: CASSPPGLNNEKLFF. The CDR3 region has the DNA TGTGCCAGCTCACCTCCGGGACTGAATAATGAAAAACTGTTTTTT.

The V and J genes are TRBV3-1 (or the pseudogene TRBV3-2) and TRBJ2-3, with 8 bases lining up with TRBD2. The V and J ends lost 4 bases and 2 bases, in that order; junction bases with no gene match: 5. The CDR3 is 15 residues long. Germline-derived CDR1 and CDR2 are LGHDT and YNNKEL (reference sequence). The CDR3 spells CASSPTSGYTDTQYF. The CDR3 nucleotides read TGTGCCAGCAGCCCAACTAGCGGATACACAGATACGCAGTATTTT.

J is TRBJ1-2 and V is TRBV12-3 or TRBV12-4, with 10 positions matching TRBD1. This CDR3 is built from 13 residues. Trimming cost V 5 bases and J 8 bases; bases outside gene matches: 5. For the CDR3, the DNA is TGTGCCAGCAGTCCACGGACAGGGGGGGGCTACACCTTC. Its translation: CASSPRTGGGYTF.

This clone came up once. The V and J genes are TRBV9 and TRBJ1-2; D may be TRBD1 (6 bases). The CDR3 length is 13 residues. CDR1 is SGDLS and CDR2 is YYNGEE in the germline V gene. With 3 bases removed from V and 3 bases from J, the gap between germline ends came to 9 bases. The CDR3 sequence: CASSADSYYGYTF. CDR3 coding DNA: TGTGCCAGCAGCGCGGACAGCTACTATGGCTACACCTTC.

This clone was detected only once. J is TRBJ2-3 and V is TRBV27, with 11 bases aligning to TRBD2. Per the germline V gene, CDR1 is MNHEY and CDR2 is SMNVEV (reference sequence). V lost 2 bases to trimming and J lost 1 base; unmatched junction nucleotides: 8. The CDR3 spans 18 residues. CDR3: CASSLRTTSGGGTDTQYF. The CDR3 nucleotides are TGTGCCAGCAGTTTACGGACAACTAGCGGGGGAGGCACAGATACGCAGTATTTT.

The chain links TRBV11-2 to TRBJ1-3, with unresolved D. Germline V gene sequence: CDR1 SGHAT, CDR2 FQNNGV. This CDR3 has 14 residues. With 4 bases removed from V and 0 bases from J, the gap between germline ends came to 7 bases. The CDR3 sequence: CASSSRDSGNTIYF. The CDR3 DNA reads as TGTGCCAGCAGCTCAAGGGACTCTGGAAACACCATATATTTT. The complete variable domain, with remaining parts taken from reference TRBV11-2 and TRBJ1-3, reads EAGVAQSPRYKIIEKRQSVAFWCNPISGHATLYWYQQILGQGPKLLIQFQNNGVVDDSQLPKDRFSAERLKGVDSTLKIQPAKLEDSAVYLCASSSRDSGNTIYFGEGSWLTVV.

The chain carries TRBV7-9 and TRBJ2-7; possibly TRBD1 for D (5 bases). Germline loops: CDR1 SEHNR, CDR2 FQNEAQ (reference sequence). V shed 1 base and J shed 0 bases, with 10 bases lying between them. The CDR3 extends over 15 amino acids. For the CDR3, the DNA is TGTGCCAGCAGCTTAGGCTCGCAGGGCTCCTACGAGCAGTACTTC. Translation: CASSLGSQGSYEQYF.

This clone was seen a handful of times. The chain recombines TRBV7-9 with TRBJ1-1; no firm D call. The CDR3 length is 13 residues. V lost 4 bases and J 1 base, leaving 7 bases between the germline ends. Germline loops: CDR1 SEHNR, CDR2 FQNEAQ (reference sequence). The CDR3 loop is CASSSDWNTEAFF. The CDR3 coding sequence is TGTGCCAGCAGCTCTGACTGGAACACTGAAGCTTTCTTT. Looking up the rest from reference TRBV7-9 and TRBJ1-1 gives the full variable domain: DTGVSQNPRHKITKRGQNVTFRCDPISEHNRLYWYRQTLGQGPEFLTYFQNEAQLEKSRLLSDRFSAERPKGSFSTLEIQRTEQGDSAMYLCASSSDWNTEAFFGQGTRLTVV.

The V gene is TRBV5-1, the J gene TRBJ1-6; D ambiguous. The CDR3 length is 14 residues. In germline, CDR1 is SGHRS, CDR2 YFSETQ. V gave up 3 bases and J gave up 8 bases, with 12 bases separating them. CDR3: CASSYSIRDSPLHF. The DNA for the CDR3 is TGCGCCAGCAGCTACTCAATTCGGGATTCACCCCTCCACTTT.

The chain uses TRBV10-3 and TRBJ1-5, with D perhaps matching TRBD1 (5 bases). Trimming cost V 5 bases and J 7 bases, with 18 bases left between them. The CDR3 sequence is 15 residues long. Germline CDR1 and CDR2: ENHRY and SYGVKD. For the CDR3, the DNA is TGTGCCATCAGTCACACCGTCATGGGGGACCAGCCCCAGCATTTT. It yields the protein CAISHTVMGDQPQHF.

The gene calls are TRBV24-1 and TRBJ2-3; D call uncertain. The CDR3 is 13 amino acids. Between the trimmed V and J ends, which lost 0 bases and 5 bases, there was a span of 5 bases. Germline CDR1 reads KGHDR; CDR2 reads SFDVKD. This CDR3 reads CATSDLREDTQYF. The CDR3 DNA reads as TGTGCCACCAGTGATTTGAGGGAAGATACGCAGTATTTT.

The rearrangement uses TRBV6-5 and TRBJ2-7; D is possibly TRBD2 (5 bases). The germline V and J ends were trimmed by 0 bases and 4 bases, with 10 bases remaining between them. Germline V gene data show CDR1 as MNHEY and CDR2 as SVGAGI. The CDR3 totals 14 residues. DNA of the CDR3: TGTGCCAGCAGTTACTCGAGGACTTCTTACGAGCAGTACTTC. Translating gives CASSYSRTSYEQYF.

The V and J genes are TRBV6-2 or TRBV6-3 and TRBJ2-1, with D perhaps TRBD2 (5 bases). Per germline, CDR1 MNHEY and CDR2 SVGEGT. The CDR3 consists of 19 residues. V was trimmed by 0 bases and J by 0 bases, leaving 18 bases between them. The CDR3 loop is CASSYSGRTGFSSYNEQFF. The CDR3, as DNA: TGTGCCAGCAGTTACTCGGGAAGGACTGGTTTCAGCTCCTACAATGAGCAGTTCTTC.